These 28 T cell receptor beta chains were sequenced from one sample in a study of somatic mutations in cytotoxic T cells in rheumatoid arthritis. TCRdb's table, derived via immunoSEQ multiplex PCR, lists solely in-frame clones and lacks some. The sample shows approximately 20,000 clones, about 80% of them seen only once. The sequenced sample consisted of CD8+ T cells sorted from blood. The receptors stem from a man aged 18 to 30 with rheumatoid arthritis.

CDR3 nucleotides: TGTGCCAGCAGCTCGAGCTGGGGGGGGATGGACAATGAGCAGTTCTTC. It specifies CASSSSWGGMDNEQFF. J is TRBJ2-1 and V is TRBV7-6, with TRBD2 matching 7 bases. From germline, CDR1 is SGHVS and CDR2 FNYEAQ. This CDR3 comprises 16 residues. The ends lost 4 bases at V and 5 bases at J; junction bases unmatched: 11.

This chain joins TRBV7-6 and TRBJ2-7; D possibly matches TRBD1 or TRBD2 (5 bases each). The germline gives CDR1 SGHVS, CDR2 FNYEAQ. This CDR3 has 15 amino acids. The V end was cut by 1 base, the J end by 0 bases, with 10 bases between. CDR3 sequence (DNA): TGTGCCAGCAGCTTAGTGTCAGGGACCTCCTACGAGCAGTACTTC. Its protein product is CASSLVSGTSYEQYF.

V usage is TRBV6-1 and J usage is TRBJ1-5, with D unresolved. CDR1 MNHNS and CDR2 SASEGT come from the germline V gene. The CDR3 consists of 15 residues. The V gene lost 0 bases and the J gene lost 10 bases, with 16 bases spanning the gap. CDR3 sequence (DNA): TGTGCCAGCAGTGAAGCGCTCGAGACACCTCGACCCCAGCATTTT. Amino acid sequence: CASSEALETPRPQHF.

The chain uses TRBV13 and TRBJ1-2, with no clear D. Germline-derived CDR1 and CDR2 are PRHDT and FYEKMQ (reference sequence). The CDR3 is 14 residues long. V lost 1 base and J lost 0, with 6 bases in between. CDR3 loop: CASSLAVANYGYTF. In nucleotides, the CDR3 is TGTGCCAGCAGCTTAGCGGTAGCTAACTATGGCTACACCTTC. The full variable domain, its missing parts supplied by reference TRBV13 and TRBJ1-2, is AAGVIQSPRHLIKEKRETATLKCYPIPRHDTVYWYQQGPGQDPQFLISFYEKMQSDKGSIPDRFSAQQFSDYHSELNMSSLELGDSALYFCASSLAVANYGYTFGSGTRLTVV.

The V gene is TRBV27, the J gene TRBJ2-2; D is ambiguous. Germline V gene data show CDR1 as MNHEY and CDR2 as SMNVEV (reference sequence). Trimming cost V 5 bases and J 1 base, with 11 bases left between them. This CDR3 spans 15 amino acids. The CDR3 sequence: CASSPYLGNTGELFF. CDR3 nucleotide sequence: TGTGCCAGCAGTCCCTATCTGGGGAACACCGGGGAGCTGTTTTTT.

The chain has TRBV7-6 and TRBJ2-5, with 7 bases identical to TRBD2. This CDR3 region has 13 residues. Trimming took 5 bases from V and 3 from J; bases not matched to a gene: 3. Germline CDR1 reads SGHVS; CDR2 reads FNYEAQ. The CDR3 loop reads CASSSGLEETQYF. The CDR3 DNA sequence: TGTGCCAGCAGCAGCGGACTAGAAGAGACCCAGTACTTC.

V and J are TRBV5-4 and TRBJ1-3; 8 bases fit TRBD1. This CDR3 is built from 13 residues. Unmatched junction bases numbered 3, after V lost 8 bases and J lost 2 bases. The germline CDR1 and CDR2 sequences are SGHNT and YYREEE (reference sequence). CDR3 nucleotide sequence: TGTGCCAGTAAGACAGGGGCTGGAAACACCATATATTTT. Protein sequence: CASKTGAGNTIYF.

The chain is built from TRBV4-1 and TRBJ1-4; maybe TRBD1 (6 bases). The CDR3 is 16 amino acids. Trimming took 2 bases from V and 4 from J, leaving 14 bases between them. Germline-derived CDR1 and CDR2 are MGHRA and YSYEKL. The CDR3 region has the DNA TGCGCCAGCAGCCAAATGCAGACAGGCCGTAATGAAAAACTGTTTTTT. Its translation: CASSQMQTGRNEKLFF.

The gene calls are TRBV9 and TRBJ1-3; the match to TRBD1 covers 11 bases. CDR1 is SGDLS and CDR2 is YYNGEE in the germline V gene. CDR3 length: 17 residues. V shed 1 base, J shed 3 bases, and the junction held 6 bases outside the gene matches. The DNA for the CDR3 is TGTGCCAGCAGCGTATCCCGGGACAGGGGGTATGGAAACACCATATATTTT. It encodes CASSVSRDRGYGNTIYF. Drawing the rest from reference TRBV9 and TRBJ1-3, the complete variable domain is DSGVTQTPKHLITATGQRVTLRCSPRSGDLSVYWYQQSLDQGLQFLIQYYNGEERAKGNILERFSAQQFPDLHSELNLSSLELGDSALYFCASSVSRDRGYGNTIYFGEGSWLTVV.

V and J are TRBV6-5 and TRBJ2-3, with D tentatively TRBD1 or TRBD2 (6 bases each). Between the trimmed V and J ends, which lost 2 bases and 1 base, there was a span of 13 bases. The CDR3 is 16 amino acids. Germline V gene sequence: CDR1 MNHEY, CDR2 SVGAGI. CDR3 loop: CASSYRGPRRTDTQYF. CDR3 DNA sequence: TGTGCCAGCAGTTACCGGGGGCCGCGTCGCACAGATACGCAGTATTTT.

The chain links TRBV4-1 to TRBJ1-2; D may be TRBD1 (5 bases). V lost 4 bases and J 0 bases, leaving 15 bases between the germline ends. Per the germline V gene, CDR1 is MGHRA and CDR2 is YSYEKL. There are 16 residues in the CDR3. CDR3 in DNA: TGCGCCAGCAGCCCGCGGGACGGCACGTCTAACTATGGCTACACCTTC. Its protein is CASSPRDGTSNYGYTF.

The chain uses TRBV13 and TRBJ2-1; D call uncertain. Germline-derived CDR1 and CDR2 are PRHDT and FYEKMQ (reference sequence). Trimming cost V 5 bases and J 9 bases, with 14 bases left between them. CDR3 length equals 13 residues. The CDR3 nucleotides are TGTGCCAGCAGCGCTACATCCTCAGTTGAGCAGTTCTTC. It codes for CASSATSSVEQFF.

V usage is TRBV6-1 and J usage is TRBJ1-6; 9 bases are shared with TRBD1. CDR3 length: 16 amino acids. The V segment lost 2 bases and the J segment 7 bases; nucleotides outside the gene matches: 6. Germline CDR1 reads MNHNS; CDR2 reads SASEGT. The CDR3 DNA reads TGTGCCAGCAGTGAATATACCGGGACAGGGAATTCACCCCTCCACTTT. Its translation: CASSEYTGTGNSPLHF.

The V gene is TRBV12-5, the J gene TRBJ2-2, with 7 nucleotides matching TRBD1. The CDR3 runs to 17 residues. The V gene's germline CDR1 is LGHNT and CDR2 FRNRAP. V lost 3 bases, J lost 5 bases, and 12 bases stayed unmatched. The chain's CDR3 is CASGFETDRAETGELFF. The CDR3 DNA is TGTGCTAGTGGTTTCGAAACCGACAGGGCCGAAACCGGGGAGCTGTTTTTT.

The genes are TRBV11-1 and TRBJ2-2; tentative D call: TRBD2 (6 bases). The CDR3 runs 15 residues. Germline assignment: CDR1 SGHAT and CDR2 FQDESV (reference sequence). The V gene lost 5 bases and the J gene lost 6 bases, with 16 bases spanning the gap. CDR3 residues: CASSRGIFGAGELFF. CDR3 DNA sequence: TGTGCCAGCAGCCGGGGGATTTTTGGGGCCGGGGAGCTGTTTTTT.

The CDR3 region is CASSHPVGDYEQYF. The CDR3 DNA reads TGTGCCAGCAGCCATCCCGTGGGGGACTACGAGCAGTACTTC. V usage is TRBV4-2 and J usage is TRBJ2-7; either TRBD1 or TRBD2 may fit D (5 bases each). The CDR3 is made up of 14 amino acids. From germline, CDR1 is LGHNA and CDR2 YNFKEQ. The ends were cut back, 3 bases at V and 3 bases at J, with 12 bases in the middle.

V and J are TRBV6-5 and TRBJ1-1, with D possibly being TRBD1 (5 bases). The CDR3 has 14 residues. Germline V lookup: CDR1 MNHEY, CDR2 SVGAGI. Trimming took 5 bases from V and 5 from J, leaving 15 bases between them. The CDR3 is CASSLVPAGTEAFF. Here the CDR3 DNA reads TGTGCCAGCAGTCTAGTCCCGGCAGGGACTGAAGCTTTCTTT.

The chain has TRBV5-1 and TRBJ1-6; D unclear. The V gene's germline CDR1 is SGHRS and CDR2 YFSETQ. The V end lost 1 base, the J end lost 10 bases, and 12 bases lay between the germline ends. The CDR3 totals 14 residues. The DNA of the CDR3 is TGCGCCAGCAGCTTGAATCTTGTAGGCTCACCCCTCCACTTT. It codes for CASSLNLVGSPLHF.

This rearrangement joins TRBV28 to TRBJ1-5; 7 bases map to TRBD1. This CDR3 is built from 15 residues. CDR1 is MDHEN and CDR2 is SYDVKM in the germline V gene. The trim removed 3 bases at V and 2 bases at J, leaving 4 bases unmatched. This CDR3 is CASSFPDRGNQPQHF. The DNA for the CDR3 is TGTGCCAGCAGTTTCCCCGACAGGGGCAATCAGCCCCAGCATTTT.

The chain uses TRBV19 and TRBJ2-7, with D unclear. There are 13 residues in the CDR3. Trimming stripped 6 bases from V and 5 bases from J, with 14 bases between. Germline CDR1 and CDR2: LNHDA and SQIVND (reference sequence). CDR3: CASRGGPSDEQYF. In DNA form, the CDR3 reads TGTGCCAGTAGGGGCGGACCATCAGACGAGCAGTACTTC.

The chain combines TRBV6-5 with TRBJ1-1; D may be TRBD1 (5 bases). Germline V CDR1 and CDR2: MNHEY, SVGAGI. This CDR3 is built from 15 residues. V was shortened by 6 bases and J by 0 bases, with 14 bases between the two germline ends. The CDR3 sequence: CASSPLGVLNTEAFF. CDR3 bases: TGTGCCAGCAGCCCTTTAGGGGTTCTGAACACTGAAGCTTTCTTT.

This chain links TRBV25-1 with TRBJ1-6, with no clear D. Looked up from germline, CDR1 is MGHDK and CDR2 is SYGVNS. This CDR3 has 14 amino acids. The V and J ends lost 8 bases and 7 bases respectively, with 15 bases between them. The CDR3 DNA reads as TGTGCCAGCCGCTACATCGCAGGAAATTCACCCCTCCACTTT. Translating gives CASRYIAGNSPLHF.

This rearrangement joins TRBV4-1 to TRBJ2-7; D might be TRBD2 (6 bases). The germline V and J ends were trimmed by 3 bases and 6 bases, with 18 bases remaining between them. This CDR3 region has 15 residues. Germline V gives CDR1 MGHRA, CDR2 YSYEKL. The CDR3 DNA follows: TGCGCCAGCAGCCAGGAACCGGGAGCCCAAAGCGAGCAGTACTTC. This codes for CASSQEPGAQSEQYF.

The genes are TRBV9 and TRBJ2-2, with TRBD1 identical over 7 bases. Germline trimming cut 4 bases from V and 6 bases from J; bases unmatched to any gene: 12. In germline, CDR1 is SGDLS, CDR2 YYNGEE. The CDR3 runs to 16 residues. For the CDR3, the DNA is TGTGCCAGCAGCCACGAAACAGGGGATGGGGCCGGGGAGCTGTTTTTT. Encoded protein: CASSHETGDGAGELFF.

The V gene is TRBV28, the J gene TRBJ1-5; D remains unclear. Germline V gene sequence: CDR1 MDHEN, CDR2 SYDVKM. V dropped 4 bases and J dropped 3 bases, with 10 bases sitting between them. This CDR3 region has 14 residues. CDR3 residues: CASSSGLPNQPQHF. In DNA, the CDR3 is TGTGCCAGCAGTTCTGGACTCCCCAATCAGCCCCAGCATTTT.

This clone appeared a few times. V gene TRBV4-1 combines with J gene TRBJ2-7; TRBD2 matches at 12 bases. V was clipped by 3 bases and J by 3 bases; unmatched bases: 9. Germline V CDR1 and CDR2: MGHRA, YSYEKL. This CDR3 is 17 amino acids long. The CDR3 nucleotides read TGCGCCAGCAGCCAGACTAGCGGGGGACAAATATACTACGAGCAGTACTTC. Its protein product is CASSQTSGGQIYYEQYF.

The J gene is TRBJ2-7, the V gene TRBV9; 9 bases map to TRBD2. The CDR3 covers 15 residues. V shed 4 bases and J 5 bases; nucleotides not matched to a gene: 10. Germline CDR1 is SGDLS and CDR2 is YYNGEE. CDR3 sequence: CASSPGLAGTNEQYF. For the CDR3, the DNA is TGTGCCAGCAGCCCCGGCCTAGCGGGGACCAACGAGCAGTACTTC.

The CDR3: CASSPWGGTYNEQFF. Here the CDR3 DNA reads TGTGCCAGCAGTCCTTGGGGGGGGACCTACAATGAGCAGTTCTTC. The chain is built from TRBV7-2 and TRBJ2-1; 7 nucleotides align to TRBD2. The CDR3 sequence is 15 residues long. CDR1 and CDR2 from the germline V gene are SGHTA and FQGNSA. Trimming removed 6 bases from V and 2 bases from J; junction bases left unmatched: 7.